This T cell receptor beta chain was recorded in a study of control samples from healthy donors and cancer patients. Only a few counts were recorded for this clone. Measured with immunoSEQ multiplex PCR; TCRdb has only the in-frame clones, and not every one. The profile shows some 95,000 clones, approximately 86% of them singletons. From germline, CDR1 is KGHDR and CDR2 SFDVKD. The CDR3 extends over 13 amino acids. Trimming shortened V by 9 bases and J by 6 bases, and 17 bases separated the two germline ends. The chain combines TRBV24-1 with TRBJ2-7, with D uncertain. The TCR comes from a man aged 25-40 years in good health. Source material: blood. CDR3 nucleotides: TGTGCCACCGCGTGGCAGGAATTGATCGAGCAGTACTTC. Its protein product is CATAWQELIEQYF.